The next 10 T cell receptor beta chains were all read from a single sample in a study of T cells in localized non-small cell lung cancer. Here immunoSEQ multiplex PCR was the method, and the copy in TCRdb shows in-frame clones only, minus some. The table shows about 15,000 clones, with 75% to 90% occurring only once. Specimen: peripheral blood, collected before any cancer treatment. All receptors come from a female donor at least 60 years old with stage I squamous cell lung carcinoma.

The chain couples TRBV11-3 to TRBJ2-2; D possibly matches TRBD1 or TRBD2 (5 bases each). Germline CDR1 reads SGHNT; CDR2 reads YENEEA. CDR3 size: 17 residues. Trimming took 5 bases from V and 7 from J, leaving 23 bases between them. The CDR3 reads CASSPRGVAPQGGELFF. For the CDR3, the DNA is TGTGCCAGCAGCCCCCGAGGGGTAGCCCCGCAGGGCGGGGAGCTGTTTTTT. The entire variable domain, with the rest obtained from reference TRBV11-3 and TRBJ2-2, is as follows: EAGVVQSPRYKIIEKKQPVAFWCNPISGHNTLYWYLQNLGQGPELLIRYENEEAVDDSQLPKDRFSAERLKGVDSTLKIQPAELGDSAVYLCASSPRGVAPQGGELFFGEGSRLTVL.

The chain links TRBV7-6 to TRBJ2-2; D is undetermined. Germline V lookup: CDR1 SGHVS, CDR2 FNYEAQ. The CDR3 contains 13 residues. V was shortened by 5 bases and J by 5 bases, with 9 bases between the two germline ends. For the CDR3, the DNA is TGTGCCAGCAGCCTACCATCTACCGGGGAGCTGTTTTTT. Protein product: CASSLPSTGELFF.

V is TRBV9 and J is TRBJ1-3; unclear D gene. The CDR3 sequence is 13 residues long. Looked up from germline, CDR1 is SGDLS and CDR2 is YYNGEE. Trimming stripped 3 bases from V and 1 base from J, with 5 bases between. The CDR3 region is CASSAPSGNTIYF. The CDR3 DNA sequence: TGTGCCAGCAGCGCTCCGTCTGGAAACACCATATATTTT.

In this sample, this clone turned up a few times. The chain recombines TRBV30 with TRBJ2-2, with D possibly called TRBD1 or TRBD2 (5 bases each). V was shortened by 1 base and J by 6 bases, with 15 bases between the two germline ends. The CDR3 covers 15 residues. Germline V gene sequence: CDR1 GTSNPN, CDR2 SVGIG (reference sequence). This CDR3 is CAWSASFRDAGELFF. CDR3 in DNA: TGTGCCTGGAGTGCCTCATTCAGGGACGCCGGGGAGCTGTTTTTT.

The chain combines TRBV6-5 with TRBJ1-6; D might be TRBD1 (5 bases). The CDR3 is 15 residues long. Germline values: CDR1 MNHEY, CDR2 SVGAGI. Trimming pared 5 bases from V and 7 bases from J, leaving 15 bases between. The CDR3 bases are TGTGCCAGCAGTCCTGGGGGATGGAGGAATTCACCCCTCCACTTT. As protein: CASSPGGWRNSPLHF.

V usage is TRBV7-2 and J usage is TRBJ2-7, with 8 bases matching TRBD1. Trimming at V came to 4 bases and at J to 3 bases, leaving 5 bases not matched to a gene. Germline assignment: CDR1 SGHTA and CDR2 FQGNSA. The CDR3 contains 14 residues. CDR3 sequence (DNA): TGTGCCAGCAGCTCACCCACAGGGGGCTACGAGCAGTACTTC. Amino acid sequence: CASSSPTGGYEQYF.

Comment on this clone: One junction end disagrees with the germline gene, perhaps due to a read error. The CDR3 loop reads CASSLSIGNQPQHF. CDR3 sequence (DNA): TGTGCCAGCAGCTTGAGTATAGGGAATCAGCCCCAGCATTTT. The chain has TRBV5-3 and TRBJ1-5; unclear D gene. TRBV5-3 is labeled an ORF, and its function is uncertain. The CDR3 consists of 14 residues.

The V call is TRBV5-4, the J call TRBJ2-1; no clear D gene. V was trimmed by 1 base and J by 7 bases, leaving 6 bases between them. The germline V gene encodes CDR1 SGHNT and CDR2 YYREEE (reference sequence). The CDR3 has 12 amino acids. The CDR3 DNA sequence: TGTGCCAGCAGCTTGCAAGGTAATGAGCAGTTCTTC. Encoded protein: CASSLQGNEQFF.

The chain employs TRBV7-6 and TRBJ1-2; 9 bases match TRBD1. Germline CDR1 reads SGHVS; CDR2 reads FNYEAQ. V was pared by 5 bases and J by 0 bases, with 10 bases of the junction left unmatched. This CDR3 has 17 residues. CDR3 in amino acids: CASSPGTGTSANYGYTF. CDR3 DNA: TGTGCCAGCAGCCCCGGGACAGGGACATCGGCTAACTATGGCTACACCTTC.

This clone was detected only a few times. The chain couples TRBV19 to TRBJ2-1; 7 bases map to TRBD1. CDR1 and CDR2 from the germline V gene are LNHDA and SQIVND (reference sequence). The CDR3 spans 16 residues. Trimming cost V 6 bases and J 3 bases; bases outside gene matches: 11. The CDR3 region has the DNA TGTGCCAGTAGGGACTTTTCAGGGGGAAGCTACAATGAGCAGTTCTTC. It encodes CASRDFSGGSYNEQFF.